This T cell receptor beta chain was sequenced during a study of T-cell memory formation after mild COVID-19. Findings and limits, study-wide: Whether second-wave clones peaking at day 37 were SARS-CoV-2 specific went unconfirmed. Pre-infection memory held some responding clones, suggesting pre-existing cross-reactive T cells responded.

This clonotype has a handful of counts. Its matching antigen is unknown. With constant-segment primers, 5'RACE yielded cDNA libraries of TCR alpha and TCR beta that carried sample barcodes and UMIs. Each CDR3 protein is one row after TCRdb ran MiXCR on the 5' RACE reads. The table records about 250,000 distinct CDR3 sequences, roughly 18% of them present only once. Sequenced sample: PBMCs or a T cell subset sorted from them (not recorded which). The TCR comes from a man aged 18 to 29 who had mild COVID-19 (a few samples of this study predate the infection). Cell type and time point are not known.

DNA for the CDR3: TGCGCCAGCAGCCAGGTATTGGCTAGCACAGATACGCAGTATTTT. Translating it yields CASSQVLASTDTQYF. The chain links TRBV4-1 to TRBJ2-3; unclear D gene. This CDR3 comprises 15 residues. The V gene's germline CDR1 is MGHRA and CDR2 YSYEKL. Trimming pared 3 bases from V and 0 bases from J, leaving 10 bases between.